Below, one T cell receptor beta chain is given with its context. What this receptor recognizes is not known. Germline and junction disagree at one end, which may indicate a read error. The data derive from a study of regulatory T cells in long-lasting Graves disease (dated by TCRdb to the early 2020s). As for the study more broadly: Patients with newly diagnosed Graves' disease had been on antithyroid drugs for under 3 months. Patients with persistent Graves' disease were compared with patients with newly diagnosed Graves' disease using TCR sequencing and RNA sequencing of peripheral blood. The study was registered as a clinical trial and conducted in China. A total of roughly 33 samples underwent TCR sequencing: roughly 13 from persistent and about 20 from newly diagnosed Graves' disease patients.

Libraries were prepared through multiplex PCR. The reads were generated on an Illumina HiSeq 4000. To build TCR beta libraries, CDR3 regions were amplified by Arm-PCR using iRepertoire HTBI primers. Gel purification was performed on PCR products prior to sequencing. In the source study's methods: Gene usage analysis of CDR3 amino acid clonotypes relied on the 60 or so TRBV and 13 to 15 TRBJ segments identified across samples. COPE and FqMerger were used to merge filtered high-quality paired reads into contigs. BLAST was used to align contigs to IMGT TRBV, TRBD and TRBJ reference genes, with CDR3 defined following IMGT. Highly expanded clones were defined as clonotypes with a frequency above 0.1%. Shannon entropy was used to measure repertoire diversity, and the Gini coefficient was used to measure V-J evenness. A clonotype was considered public if more than one individual shared it. TCRdb redid the processing of the public reads, applying fastp at Q25 and MiXCR, and retained in-frame beta chains. Each CDR3 protein gets just one entry, which takes the most common genes and DNA from the rows behind it. The V and J calls here are based on TCRdb, not the publication. The table for this sample lists approximately 400,000 distinct CDR3 sequences; 15% of them were counted only once. The ten largest account for 16% of the sample.

In the paper's terms, the time point label means: newly diagnosed GD, antithyroid drugs for less than 3 months. For both TCR sequencing and RNA sequencing, RNA was extracted from PBMCs using TRIzol. Graves' disease was diagnosed according to American Thyroid Association guidelines. The patients came from an endocrinology department in Xi'an, China. Each patient gave approximately 9 milliliters of peripheral blood, collected in an EDTA anticoagulant tube. Ficoll Paque Plus density gradient separation was used to isolate PBMCs, and no further T cell sorting was performed. An Agilent 2100 Bioanalyzer and agarose gel were used to assess RNA quality, and a NanoDrop 2000 was used to measure RNA concentration. The study at large found these results: More public clonotypes were shared among persistent patients (under 3,000) than among newly diagnosed patients (over 900). Only peripheral blood was studied, because thyroid tissue, the primary lesion, was inaccessible. Compared with newly diagnosed patients, patients with persistent Graves' disease had lower TCR Shannon entropy and fewer highly expanded clones, which suggests clonal expansion. The authors acknowledged the small sample size as a limitation that may reduce accuracy. Sequencing and analysis were restricted to the TCR beta chain.

These records were also assigned to another study, of T cells in Graves' hyperthyroidism and ophthalmopathy. As the second study states: A patient counted as having stable Graves' hyperthyroidism if no progression to ophthalmopathy occurred over 18 months of follow-up. The hyperthyroidism patients were between 18 and 65 years old and newly diagnosed, with a disease duration of less than 2 months. Any patient with an uncontrolled infection, another autoimmune disease, pregnancy or lactation was excluded. Diagnoses were established on the basis of clinical symptoms, serum thyroxine and TRAb, thyroid ultrasound, and orbital computed tomography. A first-round RT-PCR of the TCR CDR3 used the HTBI primer set with the Qiagen OneStep RT-PCR kit. Most expanded thyroid clonotypes (frequency above 0.001) were also detected in blood, a finding suggesting that blood repertoires may reflect thyroid immune responses. In cross-validation, a model built on a 13 V-J signature told ophthalmopathy apart from stable hyperthyroidism with approximately 90% sensitivity and 81% to 82% specificity, and in testing the same model reached 80%/75%. In validation, the model predicted progression to ophthalmopathy a median of around 6.5 months before onset, with roughly 68% sensitivity and about 72% specificity. A discovery cohort of about a hundred patients, roughly 43 with Graves' ophthalmopathy and approximately 60 with stable Graves' hyperthyroidism, was used to find distinguishing TCR V-J signatures. An independent validation cohort of under 20 hyperthyroidism patients and about 15 patients who later progressed to ophthalmopathy tested prospective prediction of ophthalmopathy. The 100 discovery patients were randomly split 7:3 into training and test sets. The study also compared thyroid tissue and blood T-cell repertoires from more than 5 Graves' hyperthyroidism patients. After sampling, hyperthyroidism patients received methimazole starting at 30 mg daily, and ophthalmopathy patients received high-dose intravenous methylprednisolone. The libraries were constructed in a second round of multiplex PCR and then size-selected and purified. Libraries were sequenced paired-end with 100 bp reads on an Illumina HiSeq2000. SOAPnuke was used to process the raw data, throwing out any read that contained adapters or uncalled bases, had a mean Phred below 15, or lacked an exact constant-primer or identifier match. High-quality paired reads were merged using COPE v1.2.5, and each unique nucleotide sequence was defined as a clonotype. Clonotypes were aligned to IMGT TRBV, TRBD and TRBJ reference segments using MiTCR v1.1. The analysis was restricted to V-J combinations with a frequency above 0.0001, which together covered 99% to 99.2% of the repertoires. A TCS score was defined as the ratio of F50 (clonal expansion) to E x V (chaos), with BLOSUM62-based TCRdist applied between CDR3 peptides within each V-J. Welch's t-statistics and random forest reduced several hundred V-J features to about 13, which were used in a naive Bayes classifier (R e1071). Sample size was not statistically predetermined, and blinding of investigators to group allocation was not performed. The paper describes TCR Vbeta CDR3 sequencing of more than 120 peripheral blood samples, made up of approximately 40 ophthalmopathy patients, 70 to 80 hyperthyroidism patients and about 17 progressor patients.

The sequence derives from a woman aged 25 to 45 with Graves disease. Donor details come from another sample of the same person, matched by shared clones. Specimen: peripheral blood mononuclear cells (PBMCs), collected at new diagnosis, from a patient treated with antithyroid drugs.

For the CDR3, the sequence is CASSQTLGSPRETQYF. The DNA is as follows: TGTGCTAGCAGCCAAACTTTAGGGTCCCCGAGAGAGACCCAGTACTTC. The sequence links TRBV11-2 to TRBJ2-5; no D gene is confidently identified. CDR1 and CDR2, per the germline V gene, are SGHAT and FQNNGV. Reading from cysteine to phenylalanine, the CDR3 counts 16 amino acids. Of the read, only the CDR3 DNA is kept; its 48 bases are in frame from base 1.